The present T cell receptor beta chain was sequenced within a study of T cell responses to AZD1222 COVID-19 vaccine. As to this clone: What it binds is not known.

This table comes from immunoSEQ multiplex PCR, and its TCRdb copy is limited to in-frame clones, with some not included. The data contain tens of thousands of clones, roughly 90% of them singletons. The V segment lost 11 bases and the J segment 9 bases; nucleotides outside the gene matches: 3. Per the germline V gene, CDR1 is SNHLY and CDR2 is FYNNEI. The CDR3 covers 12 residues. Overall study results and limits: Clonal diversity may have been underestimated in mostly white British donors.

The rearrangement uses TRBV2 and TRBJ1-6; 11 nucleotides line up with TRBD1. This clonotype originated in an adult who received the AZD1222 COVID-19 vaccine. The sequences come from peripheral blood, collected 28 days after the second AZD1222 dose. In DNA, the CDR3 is TGTGCCGGGGGGACAGGGGGTTCACCCCTCCACTTT. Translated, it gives CAGGTGGSPLHF. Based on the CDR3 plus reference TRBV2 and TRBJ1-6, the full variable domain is EPEVTQTPSHQVTQMGQEVILRCVPISNHLYFYWYRQILGQKVEFLVSFYNNEISEKSEIFDDQFSVERPDGSNFTLKIRSTKLEDSAMYFCAGGTGGSPLHFGNGTRLTVT.